This T cell receptor beta chain came from a study of blood T cell repertoires in COVID-19. Turning to the study itself: Sample material is recorded as cDNA or gDNA derived from T cells, B-cell-depleted T cells, or PBMCs.

This clone was seen just once. This CDR3 has 13 amino acids. Between the trimmed V and J ends, which lost 4 bases and 3 bases, there was a span of 10 bases. The assay was immunoSEQ multiplex PCR, and TCRdb's table has in-frame clones only and misses some. Here the sample spans more than 200,000 clones, 65% to 85% being singletons. Sample: peripheral blood. The genes are TRBV12-3 or TRBV12-4 and TRBJ2-7; D gene unclear. This sequence was found in a man aged 40-50 years with acute or convalescent COVID-19. The CDR3 reads CASSSSLLYEQYF. CDR3 nucleotides: TGTGCCAGCAGTTCGTCGCTACTCTACGAGCAGTACTTC.